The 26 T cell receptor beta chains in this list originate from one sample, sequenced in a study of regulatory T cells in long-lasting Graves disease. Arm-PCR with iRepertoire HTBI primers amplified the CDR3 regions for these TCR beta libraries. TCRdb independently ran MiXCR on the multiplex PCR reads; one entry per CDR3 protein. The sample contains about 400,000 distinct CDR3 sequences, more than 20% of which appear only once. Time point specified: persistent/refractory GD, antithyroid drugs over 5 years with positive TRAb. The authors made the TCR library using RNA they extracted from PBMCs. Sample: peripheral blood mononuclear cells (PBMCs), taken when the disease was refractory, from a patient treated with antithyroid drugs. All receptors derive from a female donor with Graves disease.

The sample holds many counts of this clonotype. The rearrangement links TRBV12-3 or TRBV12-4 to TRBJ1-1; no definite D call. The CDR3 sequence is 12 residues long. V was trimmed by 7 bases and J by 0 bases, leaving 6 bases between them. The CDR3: CASNRVNTEAFF. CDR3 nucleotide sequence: TGTGCCAGCAATCGGGTGAACACTGAAGCTTTCTTT.

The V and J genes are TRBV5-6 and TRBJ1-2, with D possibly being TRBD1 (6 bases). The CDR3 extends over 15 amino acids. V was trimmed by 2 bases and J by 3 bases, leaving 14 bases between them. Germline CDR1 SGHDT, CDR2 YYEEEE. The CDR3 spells CASSFEGGYDYGYTF. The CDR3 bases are TGTGCCAGCAGCTTCGAAGGGGGGTATGACTATGGCTACACCTTC.

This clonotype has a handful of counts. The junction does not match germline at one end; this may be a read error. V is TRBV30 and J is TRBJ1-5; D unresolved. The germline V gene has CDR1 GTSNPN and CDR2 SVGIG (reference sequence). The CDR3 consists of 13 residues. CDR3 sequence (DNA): TGTGCCTGGAATGCGGGGAAGAATCAGCCCCGGCATTTT. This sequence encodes CAWNAGKNQPRHF. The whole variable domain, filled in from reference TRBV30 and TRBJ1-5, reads SQTIHQWPATLVQPVGSPLSLECTVEGTSNPNLYWYRQAAGRGLQLLFYSVGIGQISSEVPQNLSASRPQDRQFILSSKKLLLSDSGFYLCAWNAGKNQPRHFGDGTRLSIL.

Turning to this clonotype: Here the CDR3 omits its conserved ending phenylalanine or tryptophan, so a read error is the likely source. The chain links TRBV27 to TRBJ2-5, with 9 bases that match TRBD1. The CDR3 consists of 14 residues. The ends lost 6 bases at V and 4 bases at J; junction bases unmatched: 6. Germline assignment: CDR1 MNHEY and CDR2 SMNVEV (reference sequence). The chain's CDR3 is CASRSGTGIETQYL. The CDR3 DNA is TGTGCCAGCAGGTCCGGGACAGGGATAGAGACCCAGTACCTC.

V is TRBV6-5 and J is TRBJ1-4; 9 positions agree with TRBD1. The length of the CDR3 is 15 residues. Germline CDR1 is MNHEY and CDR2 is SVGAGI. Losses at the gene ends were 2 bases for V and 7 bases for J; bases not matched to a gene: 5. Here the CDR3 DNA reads TGTGCCAGCAGTTACCTCGGGACAGGGAGTGAAAAACTGTTTTTT. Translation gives CASSYLGTGSEKLFF.

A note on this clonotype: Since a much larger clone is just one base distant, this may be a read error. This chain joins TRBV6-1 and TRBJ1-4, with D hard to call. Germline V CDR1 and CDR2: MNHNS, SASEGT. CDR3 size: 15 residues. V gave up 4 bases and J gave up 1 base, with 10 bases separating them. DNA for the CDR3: TGTGCCAGCAGTGGGTCACCGGGAACTAATGAAAAACTGTTTTTT. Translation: CASSGSPGTNEKLFF.

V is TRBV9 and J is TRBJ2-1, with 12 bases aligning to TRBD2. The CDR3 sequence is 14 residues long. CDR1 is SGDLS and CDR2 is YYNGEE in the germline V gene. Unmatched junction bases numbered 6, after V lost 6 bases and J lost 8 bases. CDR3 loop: CASNPSGRVDEQFF. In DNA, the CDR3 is TGTGCCAGCAACCCTAGCGGGAGGGTCGATGAGCAGTTCTTC.

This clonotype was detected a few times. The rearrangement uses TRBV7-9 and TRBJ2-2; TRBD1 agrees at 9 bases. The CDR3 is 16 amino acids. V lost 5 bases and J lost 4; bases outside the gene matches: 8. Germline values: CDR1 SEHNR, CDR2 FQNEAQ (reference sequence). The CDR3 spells CASSTRVDRGTGELFF. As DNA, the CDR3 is TGTGCCAGCAGCACCAGGGTGGACAGGGGCACCGGGGAGCTGTTTTTT. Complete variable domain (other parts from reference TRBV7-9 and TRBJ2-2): DTGVSQNPRHKITKRGQNVTFRCDPISEHNRLYWYRQTLGQGPEFLTYFQNEAQLEKSRLLSDRFSAERPKGSFSTLEIQRTEQGDSAMYLCASSTRVDRGTGELFFGEGSRLTVL.

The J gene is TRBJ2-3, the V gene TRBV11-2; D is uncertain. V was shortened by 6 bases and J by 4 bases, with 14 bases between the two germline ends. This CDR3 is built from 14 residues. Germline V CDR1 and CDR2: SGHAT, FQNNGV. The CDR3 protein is CASSRSLGPDTQYF. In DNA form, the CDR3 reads TGTGCCAGCAGTAGGTCCCTAGGGCCAGATACGCAGTATTTT.

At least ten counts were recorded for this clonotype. CDR3 residues: CASSPGREESPLHF. The CDR3 DNA is TGTGCCAGCTCACCGGGCAGGGAAGAATCACCCCTCCACTTT. The chain combines TRBV18 with TRBJ1-6; the D gene is possibly TRBD1 (5 bases). Germline CDR1 and CDR2: KGHSH and LQKENI. Trimming removed 3 bases at V and 10 bases at J, with 13 bases between. This CDR3 comprises 14 residues.

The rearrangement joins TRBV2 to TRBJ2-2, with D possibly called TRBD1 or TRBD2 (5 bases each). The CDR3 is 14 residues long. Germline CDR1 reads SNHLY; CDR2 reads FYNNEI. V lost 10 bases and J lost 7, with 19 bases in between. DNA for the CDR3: TGTGCCACCCGGGGATGGGGGAGTCACGGGGAGCTGTTTTTT. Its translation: CATRGWGSHGELFF.

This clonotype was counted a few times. Here the CDR3 DNA reads TGTGCCAGCAGCTCTAGGGGGGGGCCCAAAAACATTCAGTACTTC. Encoded protein: CASSSRGGPKNIQYF. The genes are TRBV11-2 and TRBJ2-4; a possible D gene is TRBD2 (7 bases). CDR1 SGHAT and CDR2 FQNNGV come from the germline V gene. CDR3 size: 15 residues. The germline V and J ends were trimmed by 4 bases and 2 bases, with 12 bases remaining between them.

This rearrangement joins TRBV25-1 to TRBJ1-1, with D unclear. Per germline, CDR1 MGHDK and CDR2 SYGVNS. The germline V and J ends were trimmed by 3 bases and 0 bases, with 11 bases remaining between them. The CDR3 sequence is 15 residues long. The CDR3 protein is CASSELEPLNTEAFF. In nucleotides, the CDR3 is TGTGCCAGCAGTGAGCTTGAGCCCTTGAACACTGAAGCTTTCTTT.

The CDR3 loop is CASSLLVNSPLHF. In nucleotides, the CDR3 is TGTGCCAGCAGTTTATTGGTTAATTCACCCCTCCACTTT. The chain recombines TRBV28 with TRBJ1-6; D unresolved. Germline CDR1 MDHEN, CDR2 SYDVKM. V was pared by 1 base and J by 6 bases, with 4 bases between. The CDR3 is 13 residues long.

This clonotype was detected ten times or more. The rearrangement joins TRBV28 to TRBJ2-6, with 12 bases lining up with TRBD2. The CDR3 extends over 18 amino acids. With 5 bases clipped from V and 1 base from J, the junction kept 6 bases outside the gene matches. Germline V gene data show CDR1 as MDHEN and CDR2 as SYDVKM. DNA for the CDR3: TGTGCCAGCAGTCCGATGGGACTAGCGGGTTCTGGGGCCAACGTCCTGACTTTC. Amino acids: CASSPMGLAGSGANVLTF.

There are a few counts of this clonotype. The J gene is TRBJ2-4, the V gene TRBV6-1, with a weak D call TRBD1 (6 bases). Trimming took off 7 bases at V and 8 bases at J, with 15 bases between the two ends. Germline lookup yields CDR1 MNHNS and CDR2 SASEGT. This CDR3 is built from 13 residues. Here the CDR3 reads CASNGQRADIQYF. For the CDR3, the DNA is TGTGCCAGCAACGGACAGCGAGCGGACATTCAGTACTTC.

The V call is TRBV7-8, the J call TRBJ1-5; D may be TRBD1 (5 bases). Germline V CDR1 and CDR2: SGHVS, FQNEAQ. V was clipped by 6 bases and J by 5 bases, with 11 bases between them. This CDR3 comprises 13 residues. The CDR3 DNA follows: TGTGCCAGCAGGGGGGGACTGGATCAGCCCCAGCATTTT. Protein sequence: CASRGGLDQPQHF.

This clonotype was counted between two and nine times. The CDR3, as DNA: TGTGCCAGCAGCGTATCGGGCAGGGGGGTCAACGAGCAGTACTTC. Translated: CASSVSGRGVNEQYF. The rearrangement joins TRBV9 to TRBJ2-7; the D gene is possibly TRBD1 (7 bases). The CDR3 consists of 15 residues. Trimming removed 1 base from V and 5 bases from J, with 16 bases in between. Germline-derived CDR1 and CDR2 are SGDLS and YYNGEE.

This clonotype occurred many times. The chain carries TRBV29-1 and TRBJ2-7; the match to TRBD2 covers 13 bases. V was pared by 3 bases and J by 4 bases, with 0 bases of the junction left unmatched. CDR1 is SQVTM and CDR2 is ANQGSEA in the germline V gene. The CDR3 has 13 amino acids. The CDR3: CSVEGLAGYEQYF. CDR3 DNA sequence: TGCAGCGTTGAGGGACTAGCGGGATACGAGCAGTACTTC.

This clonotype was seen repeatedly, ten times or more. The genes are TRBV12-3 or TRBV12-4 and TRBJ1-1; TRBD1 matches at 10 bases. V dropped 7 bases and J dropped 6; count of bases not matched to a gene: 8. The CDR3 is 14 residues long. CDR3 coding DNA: TGTGCCAGCACCGAGACAGGGGGCAGCGCTGAAGCTTTCTTT. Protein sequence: CASTETGGSAEAFF.

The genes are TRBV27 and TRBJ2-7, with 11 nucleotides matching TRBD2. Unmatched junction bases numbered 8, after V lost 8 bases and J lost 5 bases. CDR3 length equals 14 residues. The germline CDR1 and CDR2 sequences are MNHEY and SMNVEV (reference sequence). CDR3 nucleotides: TGTGCCAGCGAAGGAACTAGCGGGAGAAACGAGCAGTACTTC. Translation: CASEGTSGRNEQYF.

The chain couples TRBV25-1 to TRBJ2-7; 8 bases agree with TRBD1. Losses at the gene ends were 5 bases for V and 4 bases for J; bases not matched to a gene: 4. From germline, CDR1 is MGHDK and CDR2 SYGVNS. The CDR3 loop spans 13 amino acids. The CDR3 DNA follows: TGTGCCAGCAGTCTACAGGGGGTTTACGAGCAGTACTTC. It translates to CASSLQGVYEQYF.

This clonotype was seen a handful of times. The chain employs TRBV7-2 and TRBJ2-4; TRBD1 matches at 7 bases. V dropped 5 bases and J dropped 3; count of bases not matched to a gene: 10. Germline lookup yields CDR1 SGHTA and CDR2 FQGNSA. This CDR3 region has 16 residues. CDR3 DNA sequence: TGTGCCAGCAGCCTACAACAGGGGATCGGCAAAAACATTCAGTACTTC. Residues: CASSLQQGIGKNIQYF.

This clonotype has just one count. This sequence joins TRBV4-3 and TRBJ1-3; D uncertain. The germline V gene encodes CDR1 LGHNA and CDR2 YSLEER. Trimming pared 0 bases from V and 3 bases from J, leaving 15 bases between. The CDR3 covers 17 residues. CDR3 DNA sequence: TGCGCCAGCAGCCAAGACCTCCCCGGGCGGTATGGAAACACCATATATTTT. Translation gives CASSQDLPGRYGNTIYF.

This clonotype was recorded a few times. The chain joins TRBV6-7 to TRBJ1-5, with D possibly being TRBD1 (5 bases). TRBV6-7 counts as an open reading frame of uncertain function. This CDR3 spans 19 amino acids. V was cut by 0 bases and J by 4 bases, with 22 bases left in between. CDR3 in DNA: TGTGCCAGCAGTTACTCCCAGGGTCAACCATCGAATGGGAATCAGCCCCAGCATTTT. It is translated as CASSYSQGQPSNGNQPQHF.

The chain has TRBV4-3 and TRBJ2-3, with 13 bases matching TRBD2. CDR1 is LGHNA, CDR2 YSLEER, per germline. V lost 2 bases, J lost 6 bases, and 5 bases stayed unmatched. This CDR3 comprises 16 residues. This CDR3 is CASSQMGLAGIDTQYF. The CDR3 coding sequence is TGCGCCAGCAGCCAAATGGGACTAGCGGGAATTGATACGCAGTATTTT.